This T cell receptor (beta chain) was observed in a study of blood T cell repertoires in COVID-19. Study-wide context: Acute and convalescent COVID-19 specimens originated in the United States, Italy and Spain. The cDNA or gDNA used as material had been derived from T cells, B-cell-depleted T cells, or PBMCs.

This clone was counted only a few times. Produced via immunoSEQ multiplex PCR; TCRdb's table is partial and in-frame only. This table has about 270,000 clones, 81% appearing once. Germline V CDR1 and CDR2: SGHRS, YFSETQ. The junction had 6 bases not matched to a gene; V was cut back by 4 bases and J by 0 bases. There are 15 residues in the CDR3. This clonotype was sampled from an older woman with active or convalescent COVID-19. The material sequenced was peripheral blood. The chain couples TRBV5-1 to TRBJ1-2; TRBD1 aligns across 7 bases. In DNA form, the CDR3 reads TGCGCCAGCAGCGCACGGACAGGTACTAACTATGGCTACACCTTC. As protein: CASSARTGTNYGYTF.